A selection of T cell receptor beta chains follows, all from one sample in a study of cytomegalovirus exposure and HLA in healthy donors. Clones were sequenced by immunoSEQ multiplex PCR, and TCRdb holds only the in-frame ones, with some missing. There are about 160,000 clones in the sample; around 80% occur only once, and about 4.6% lies in the top ten. The sequenced sample consisted of PBMCs. These receptors came from a man aged 35 to 55 in good health and CMV-seronegative. Each CDR3 is given with its conserved first and last residue. D genes are given only for firm matches. The size of a clone is reported for some rows only, either as once, few or many, or as a class for expanded clones.

TGTGCCAGCAGTTTATGGGCCGGACAGGGGGCGAATTCACCCCTCCACTTT	CASSLWAGQGANSPLHF	.	TRBV28	TRBJ1-6	TRBD1
TGTGCCAGCAGTGAAGGACAGGGCCTGGAGACCCAGTACTTC	CASSEGQGLETQYF	.	TRBV2	TRBJ2-5	TRBD1
TGTGCCAGCAGTTTCGACAGGGTTGAAGCTTTCTTT	CASSFDRVEAFF	.	TRBV6-6	TRBJ1-1	TRBD1
TGTGCCAGCAGCCCGGATGGGACAGGGGTGGGCAAGACCCAGTACTTC	CASSPDGTGVGKTQYF	.	TRBV5-4	TRBJ2-5	TRBD1
TGTGCCAGCAGCCTGATTCCCGGGACAGGCTTTGAAAAACTGTTTTTT	CASSLIPGTGFEKLFF	.	TRBV5-6	TRBJ1-4	TRBD1
TGTGCCAGCAGCTTAGCCCCCTGGGCGATCCACAATGAGCAGTTCTTC	CASSLAPWAIHNEQFF	.	TRBV7-9	TRBJ2-1	.
TGTGCCAGCAGGGTTAGCGGGGCAACCTACGAGCAGTACTTC	CASRVSGATYEQYF	once	TRBV28	TRBJ2-7	TRBD2
TGTGCTAGTGGTCTGGGACACTCCGAGCAGTACTTC	CASGLGHSEQYF	.	TRBV12-5	TRBJ2-7	.
TGTGCCAGCAGACAAACAGGGGGAGAGACCCAGTACTTC	CASRQTGGETQYF	.	TRBV14	TRBJ2-5	TRBD1
TGTGCCAGCAGTGGGGAGGGCGGGCCTATCCACTTT	CASSGEGGPIHF	.	TRBV6-5	TRBJ1-6	.
TGCGCCAGCAGCTTGTCTCCAACAGGGCTTCGCAATCAGCCCCAGCATTTT	CASSLSPTGLRNQPQHF	.	TRBV5-1	TRBJ1-5	.
TGTGCCAGCAGACAAGACAGGCCCGAGCAGTACTTC	CASRQDRPEQYF	few	TRBV16	TRBJ2-7	.
TGTGCCAGCAGCGAAGAGGGAAACATTCAGTACTTC	CASSEEGNIQYF	.	TRBV9	TRBJ2-4	.
TGTGCCAGCGGTTCGATGGTTGGAGGGCAGTACTTC	CASGSMVGGQYF	.	TRBV2	TRBJ2-7	.
TGTGCCAGCAGCTTTGGACAGGCCTATGGCTACACCTTC	CASSFGQAYGYTF	.	TRBV7-9	TRBJ1-2	TRBD1
TGCAGCGTCGAGTCAGGGCGGGGGTCAGATACGCAGTATTTT	CSVESGRGSDTQYF	.	TRBV29-1	TRBJ2-3	TRBD2
TGCGCCAGCAGCCAAATCCTAGGGACAGGGGGCTTGATGGCCCAGTACTTC	CASSQILGTGGLMAQYF	.	TRBV4-3	TRBJ2-5	TRBD1
TGTGCCAGCAGCGTAAACAGCAATGAGCAGTTCTTC	CASSVNSNEQFF	.	TRBV9	TRBJ2-1	.
TGCGCCAGCAGCGAAAGGACTCCCTACGAGCAGTACTTC	CASSERTPYEQYF	.	TRBV5-1	TRBJ2-7	.
TGTGCCAGCAATGGGCTAGCGGGGGAGGAGACCCAGTACTTC	CASNGLAGEETQYF	.	TRBV2	TRBJ2-5	TRBD2
TGTGCCAGCAGGGGGGCCACCGGGGAGCTGTTTTTT	CASRGATGELFF	.	TRBV9	TRBJ2-2	.
TGCGCCAGCAGCTCAACGGGACAGGGGAGGAGTGAAAAACTGTTTTTT	CASSSTGQGRSEKLFF	.	TRBV5-1	TRBJ1-4	TRBD1
TGTGCCAGCCGCCCGGGACAGGGGGTAACAGATACGCAGTATTTT	CASRPGQGVTDTQYF	.	TRBV6-5	TRBJ2-3	TRBD1
TGTGCCAGCAGTGAATGGGGCAGTAATTCACCCCTCCACTTT	CASSEWGSNSPLHF	.	TRBV25-1	TRBJ1-6	.
TGTGCCAGCAGCTCCGCCGGGACAGATATCACAGATACGCAGTATTTT	CASSSAGTDITDTQYF	.	TRBV7-8	TRBJ2-3	TRBD1
TGTGCCAGCAGTTACTCGATCAACAGGGGGAAGAATGGCTACACCTTC	CASSYSINRGKNGYTF	.	TRBV6-5	TRBJ1-2	TRBD1
TGTGCCGTCGGAGGCAGGCAAGAGACCCAGTACTTC	CAVGGRQETQYF	.	TRBV7-9	TRBJ2-5	.
TGTGCCAGACAGTCACCCTCCTACGAGCAGTACTTC	CARQSPSYEQYF	.	TRBV10-3	TRBJ2-7	.
TGTGCCAGCAGCCGTCCGACATACTCACAGGGGGGTGAAGCTTTCTTT	CASSRPTYSQGGEAFF	.	TRBV7-9	TRBJ1-1	TRBD1
TGCGCCAGCAGCCCCAGTCTCACTGCTCGGAGATTTATAAACACCATATATTTT	CASSPSLTARRFINTIYF	.	TRBV4-1	TRBJ1-3	.
TGTGCCAGCAGCTTCGGGGATAGCAATCAGCCCCAGCATTTT	CASSFGDSNQPQHF	.	TRBV7-2	TRBJ1-5	.